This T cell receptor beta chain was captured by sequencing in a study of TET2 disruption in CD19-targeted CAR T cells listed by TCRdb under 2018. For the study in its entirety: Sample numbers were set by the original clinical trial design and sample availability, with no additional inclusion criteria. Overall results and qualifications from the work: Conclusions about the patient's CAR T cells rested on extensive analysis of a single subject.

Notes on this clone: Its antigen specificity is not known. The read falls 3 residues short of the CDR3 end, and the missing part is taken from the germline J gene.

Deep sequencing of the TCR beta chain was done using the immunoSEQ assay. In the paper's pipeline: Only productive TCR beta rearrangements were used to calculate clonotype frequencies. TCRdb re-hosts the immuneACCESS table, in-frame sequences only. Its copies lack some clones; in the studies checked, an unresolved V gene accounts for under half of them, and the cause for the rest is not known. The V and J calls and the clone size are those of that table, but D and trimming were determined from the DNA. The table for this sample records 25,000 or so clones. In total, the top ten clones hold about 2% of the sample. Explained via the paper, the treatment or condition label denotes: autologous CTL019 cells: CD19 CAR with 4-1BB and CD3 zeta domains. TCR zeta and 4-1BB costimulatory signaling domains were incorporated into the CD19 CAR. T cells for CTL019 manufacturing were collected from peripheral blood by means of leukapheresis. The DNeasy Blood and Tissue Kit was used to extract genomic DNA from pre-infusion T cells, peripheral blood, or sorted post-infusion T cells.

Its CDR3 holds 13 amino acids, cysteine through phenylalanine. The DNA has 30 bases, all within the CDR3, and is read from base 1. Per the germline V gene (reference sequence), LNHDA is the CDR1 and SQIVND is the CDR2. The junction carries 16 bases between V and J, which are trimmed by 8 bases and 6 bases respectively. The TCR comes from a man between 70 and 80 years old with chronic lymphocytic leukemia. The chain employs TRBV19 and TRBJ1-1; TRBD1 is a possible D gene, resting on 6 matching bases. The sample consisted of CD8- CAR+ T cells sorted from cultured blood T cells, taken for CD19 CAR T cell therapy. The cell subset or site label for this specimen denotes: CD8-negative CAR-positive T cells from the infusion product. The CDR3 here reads CASQSGDYAEAFF. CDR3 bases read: TGTGCCAGTCAATCAGGGGATTACGCTGAA. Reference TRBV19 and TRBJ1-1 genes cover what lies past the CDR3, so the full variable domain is DGGITQSPKYLFRKEGQNVTLSCEQNLNHDAMYWYRQDPGQGLRLIYYSQIVNDFQKGDIAEGYSVSREKKESFPLTVTSAQKNPTAFYLCASQSGDYAEAFFGQGTRLTVV.